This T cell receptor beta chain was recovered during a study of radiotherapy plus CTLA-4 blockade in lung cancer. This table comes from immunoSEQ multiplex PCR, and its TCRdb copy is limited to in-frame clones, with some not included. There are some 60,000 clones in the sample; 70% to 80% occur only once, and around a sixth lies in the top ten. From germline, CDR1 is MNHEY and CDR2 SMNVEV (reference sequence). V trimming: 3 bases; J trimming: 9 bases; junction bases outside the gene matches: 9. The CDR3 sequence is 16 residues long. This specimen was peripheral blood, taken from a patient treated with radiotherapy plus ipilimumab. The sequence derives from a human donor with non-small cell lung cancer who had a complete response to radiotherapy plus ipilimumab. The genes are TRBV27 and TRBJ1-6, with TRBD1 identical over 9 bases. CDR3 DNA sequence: TGTGCCAGCAGTTTGAGCCGGGACAGGGTCCTTTCACCCCTCCACTTT. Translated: CASSLSRDRVLSPLHF.